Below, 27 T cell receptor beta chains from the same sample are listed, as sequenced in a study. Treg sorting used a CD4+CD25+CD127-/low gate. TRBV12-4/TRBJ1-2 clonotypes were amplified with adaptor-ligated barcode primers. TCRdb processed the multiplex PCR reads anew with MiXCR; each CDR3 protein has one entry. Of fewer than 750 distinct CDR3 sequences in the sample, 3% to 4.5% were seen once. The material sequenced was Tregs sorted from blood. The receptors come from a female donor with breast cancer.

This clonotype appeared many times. CDR3 residues: CASSASYGYTF. The CDR3 DNA reads TGTGCCAGCAGTGCCAGCTATGGCTACACCTTC. The V call is TRBV12-3 or TRBV12-4, the J call TRBJ1-2, with D hard to call. Trimming took off 5 bases at V and 4 bases at J, with 5 bases between the two ends. The CDR3 has 11 amino acids.

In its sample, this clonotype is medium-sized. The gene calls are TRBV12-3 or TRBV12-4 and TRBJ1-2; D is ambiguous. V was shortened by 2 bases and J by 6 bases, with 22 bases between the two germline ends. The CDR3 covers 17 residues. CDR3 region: CASSLNAPGMGWDGYTF. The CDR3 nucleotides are TGTGCCAGCAGTTTAAACGCCCCTGGGATGGGCTGGGATGGCTACACCTTC.

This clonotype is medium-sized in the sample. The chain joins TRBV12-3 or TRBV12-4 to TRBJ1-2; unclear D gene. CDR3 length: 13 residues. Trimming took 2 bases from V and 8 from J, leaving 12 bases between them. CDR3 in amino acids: CASSLSPEGGYTF. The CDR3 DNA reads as TGTGCCAGCAGTTTAAGTCCGGAGGGAGGCTACACCTTC.

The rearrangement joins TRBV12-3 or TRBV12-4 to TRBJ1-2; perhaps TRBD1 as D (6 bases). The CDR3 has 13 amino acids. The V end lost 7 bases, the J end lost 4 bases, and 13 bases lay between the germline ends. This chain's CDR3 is CASTPATGYGYTF. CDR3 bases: TGTGCCAGCACACCAGCGACAGGCTATGGCTACACCTTC.

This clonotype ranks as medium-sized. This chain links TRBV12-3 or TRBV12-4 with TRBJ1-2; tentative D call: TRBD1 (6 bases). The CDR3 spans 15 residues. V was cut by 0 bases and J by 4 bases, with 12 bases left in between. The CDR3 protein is CASSLARDTGYGYTF. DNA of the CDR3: TGTGCCAGCAGTTTAGCGAGGGACACCGGCTATGGCTACACCTTC.

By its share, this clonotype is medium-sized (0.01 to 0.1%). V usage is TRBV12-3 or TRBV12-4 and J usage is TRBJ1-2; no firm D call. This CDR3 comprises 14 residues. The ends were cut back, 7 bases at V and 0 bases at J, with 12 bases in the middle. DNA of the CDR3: TGTGCCAGCATCTCGGGTTCCTCTAACTATGGCTACACCTTC. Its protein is CASISGSSNYGYTF.

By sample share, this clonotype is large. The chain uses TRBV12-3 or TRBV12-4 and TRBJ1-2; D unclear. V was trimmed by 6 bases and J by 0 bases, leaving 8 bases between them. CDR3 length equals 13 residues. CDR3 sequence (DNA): TGTGCCAGCAGGAGTTTCCCTAACTATGGCTACACCTTC. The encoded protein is CASRSFPNYGYTF.

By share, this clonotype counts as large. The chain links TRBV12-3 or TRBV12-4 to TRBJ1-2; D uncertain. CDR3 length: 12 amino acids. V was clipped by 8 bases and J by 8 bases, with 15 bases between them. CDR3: CASGWAHRGYTF. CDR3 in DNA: TGTGCCAGCGGGTGGGCTCATCGGGGCTACACCTTC.

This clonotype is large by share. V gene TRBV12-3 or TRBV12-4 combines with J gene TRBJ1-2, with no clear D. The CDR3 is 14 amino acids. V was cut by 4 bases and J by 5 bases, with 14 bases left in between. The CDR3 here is CASSSVGPLYGYTF. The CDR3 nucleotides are TGTGCCAGCAGTTCTGTTGGGCCCTTATATGGCTACACCTTC.

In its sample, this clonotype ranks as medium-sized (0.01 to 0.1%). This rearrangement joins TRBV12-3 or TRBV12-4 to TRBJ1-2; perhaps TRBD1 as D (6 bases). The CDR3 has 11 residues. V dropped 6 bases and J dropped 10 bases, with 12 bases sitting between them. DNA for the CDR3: TGTGCCAGCAGATATGCAGGGGACTACACCTTC. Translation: CASRYAGDYTF.

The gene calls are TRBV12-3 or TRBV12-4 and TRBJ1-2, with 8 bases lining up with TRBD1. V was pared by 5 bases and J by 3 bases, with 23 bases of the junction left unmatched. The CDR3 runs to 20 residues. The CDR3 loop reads CASSISPGTGMIGYDYGYTF. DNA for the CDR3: TGTGCCAGCAGTATAAGTCCCGGGACAGGAATGATAGGGTATGACTATGGCTACACCTTC.

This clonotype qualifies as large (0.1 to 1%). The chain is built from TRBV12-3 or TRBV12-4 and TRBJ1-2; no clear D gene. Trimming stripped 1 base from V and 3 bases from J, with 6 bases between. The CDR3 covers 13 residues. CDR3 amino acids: CASSLGQYYGYTF. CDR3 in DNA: TGTGCCAGCAGTTTAGGGCAGTACTATGGCTACACCTTC.

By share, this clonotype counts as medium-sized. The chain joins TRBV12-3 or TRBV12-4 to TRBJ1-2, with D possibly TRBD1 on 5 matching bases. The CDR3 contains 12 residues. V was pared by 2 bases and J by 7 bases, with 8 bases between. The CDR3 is CASSLNRFGYTF. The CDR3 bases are TGTGCCAGCAGTTTAAACAGGTTTGGCTACACCTTC.

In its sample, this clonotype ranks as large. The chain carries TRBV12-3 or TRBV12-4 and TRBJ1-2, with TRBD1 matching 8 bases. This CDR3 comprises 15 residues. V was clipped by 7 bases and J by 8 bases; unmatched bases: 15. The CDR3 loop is CASTQTGTGAGGYTF. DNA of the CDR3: TGTGCCAGCACACAAACCGGGACAGGAGCTGGAGGCTACACCTTC.

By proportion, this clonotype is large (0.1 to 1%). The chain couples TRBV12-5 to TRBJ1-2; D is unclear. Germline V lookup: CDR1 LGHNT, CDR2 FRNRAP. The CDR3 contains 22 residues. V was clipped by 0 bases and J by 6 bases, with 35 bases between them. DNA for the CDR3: TGTGCTAGTGGTTTGGTACCCAAGTTCTCCTCCAACCAATCGTTAAGGGAGAATGGCTACACCTTC. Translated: CASGLVPKFSSNQSLRENGYTF.

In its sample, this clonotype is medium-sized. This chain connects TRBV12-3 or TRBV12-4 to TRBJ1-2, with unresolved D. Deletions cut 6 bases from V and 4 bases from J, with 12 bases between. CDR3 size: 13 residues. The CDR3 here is CASSHRGSYGYTF. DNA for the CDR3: TGTGCCAGCAGCCATAGAGGGTCCTATGGCTACACCTTC.

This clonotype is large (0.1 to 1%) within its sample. CDR3 loop: CASTNSLTGYTF. The CDR3 DNA follows: TGTGCCAGCACTAATTCGCTGACGGGCTACACCTTC. The rearrangement uses TRBV12-3 or TRBV12-4 and TRBJ1-2, with unresolved D. Trimming removed 7 bases at V and 8 bases at J, with 14 bases between. This CDR3 region has 12 residues.

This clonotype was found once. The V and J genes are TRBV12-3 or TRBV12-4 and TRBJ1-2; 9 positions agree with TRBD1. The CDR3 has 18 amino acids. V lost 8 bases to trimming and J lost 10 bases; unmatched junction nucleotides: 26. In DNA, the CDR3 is TGTGCCAGCCATCAGGGGACAGGGACTCCCTACCTCAACTATAACTACACCTTC. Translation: CASHQGTGTPYLNYNYTF.

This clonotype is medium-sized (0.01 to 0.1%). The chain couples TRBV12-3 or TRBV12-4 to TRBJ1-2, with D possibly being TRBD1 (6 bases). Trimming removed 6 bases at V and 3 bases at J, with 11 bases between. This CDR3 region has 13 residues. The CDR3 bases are TGTGCCAGCAGCCCAGGGGACGACTATGGCTACACCTTC. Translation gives CASSPGDDYGYTF.

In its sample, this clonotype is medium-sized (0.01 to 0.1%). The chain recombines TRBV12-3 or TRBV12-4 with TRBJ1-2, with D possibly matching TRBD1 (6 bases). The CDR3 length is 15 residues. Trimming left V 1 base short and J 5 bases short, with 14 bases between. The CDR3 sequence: CASSLGVRTEYGYTF. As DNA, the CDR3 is TGTGCCAGCAGTTTAGGGGTGAGGACAGAGTATGGCTACACCTTC.

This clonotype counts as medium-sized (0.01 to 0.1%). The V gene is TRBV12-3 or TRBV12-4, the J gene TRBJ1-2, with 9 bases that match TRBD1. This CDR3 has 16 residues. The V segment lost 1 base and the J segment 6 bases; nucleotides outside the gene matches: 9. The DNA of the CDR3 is TGTGCCAGCAGTTTAGTGCGTGTCGGGACAGGGAATGGCTACACCTTC. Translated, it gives CASSLVRVGTGNGYTF.

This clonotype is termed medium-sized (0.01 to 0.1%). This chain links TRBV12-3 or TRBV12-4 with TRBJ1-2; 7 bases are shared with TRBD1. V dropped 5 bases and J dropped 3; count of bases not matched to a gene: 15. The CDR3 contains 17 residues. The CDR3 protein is CASSRQGSPLRHYGYTF. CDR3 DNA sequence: TGTGCCAGCAGTCGACAGGGTTCGCCTCTCCGGCACTATGGCTACACCTTC.

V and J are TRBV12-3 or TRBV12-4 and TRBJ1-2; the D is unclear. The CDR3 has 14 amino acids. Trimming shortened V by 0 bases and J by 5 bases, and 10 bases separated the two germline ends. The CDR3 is CASSLARVTYGYTF. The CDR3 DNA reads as TGTGCCAGCAGTTTAGCGCGGGTGACGTATGGCTACACCTTC.

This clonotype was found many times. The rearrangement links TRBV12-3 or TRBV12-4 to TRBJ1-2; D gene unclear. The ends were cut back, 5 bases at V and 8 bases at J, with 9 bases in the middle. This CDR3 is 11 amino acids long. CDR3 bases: TGTGCCAGCAGTGTGGGAGTCGGCTACACCTTC. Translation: CASSVGVGYTF.

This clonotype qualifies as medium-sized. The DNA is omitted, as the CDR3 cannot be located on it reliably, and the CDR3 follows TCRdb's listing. The chain's CDR3 is CASTFSGRATWGYTF. The chain has TRBV12-3 or TRBV12-4 and TRBJ1-2. The CDR3 sequence runs 15 residues, both termini included.

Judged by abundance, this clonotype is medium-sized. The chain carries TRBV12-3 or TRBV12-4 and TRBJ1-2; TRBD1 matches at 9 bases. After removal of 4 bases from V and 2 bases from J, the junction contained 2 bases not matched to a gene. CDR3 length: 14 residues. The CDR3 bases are TGTGCCAGCAGTTGGGACAGGGAGAACTATGGCTACACCTTC. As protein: CASSWDRENYGYTF.

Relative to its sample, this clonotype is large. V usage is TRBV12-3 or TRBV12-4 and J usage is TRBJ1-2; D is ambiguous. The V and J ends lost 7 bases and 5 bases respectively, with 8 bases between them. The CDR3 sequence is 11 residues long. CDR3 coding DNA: TGTGCCAGCACTCGGGAATATGGCTACACCTTC. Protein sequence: CASTREYGYTF.